This entry lists 12 T cell receptor beta chains sequenced from one sample in a study of PD-1 blockade in classical Hodgkin lymphoma. The protocol was immunoSEQ multiplex PCR, while the TCRdb copy is restricted to in-frame clones and leaves out a portion. The table records about 76,000 clones, under 90% of them present only once. Exposure to brentuximab vedotin varied, and each patient had relapsed following autologous stem cell transplantation. The input for sequencing was peripheral blood mononuclear cells (PBMCs), taken at baseline. Source of these receptors: a human donor with classical Hodgkin lymphoma.

The chain couples TRBV30 to TRBJ2-7, with D maybe TRBD1 (5 bases). CDR1 GTSNPN and CDR2 SVGIG come from the germline V gene (reference sequence). Trimming took 4 bases from V and 4 from J, leaving 17 bases between them. This CDR3 contains 14 residues. The CDR3 DNA sequence: TGTGCCTGGACCCCCAGGACCCAGGGTTACGAGCAGTACTTC. Residues: CAWTPRTQGYEQYF.

The chain couples TRBV4-2 to TRBJ2-1; 11 bases are a match to TRBD2. This CDR3 spans 16 amino acids. V lost 1 base, J lost 6 bases, and 5 bases stayed unmatched. The germline gives CDR1 LGHNA, CDR2 YNFKEQ. The CDR3 bases are TGTGCCAGCAGCCAAGCCGGACTAGCGGGTCTCAATGAGCAGTTCTTC. Its translation: CASSQAGLAGLNEQFF.

The rearrangement uses TRBV5-1 and TRBJ2-5; either TRBD1 or TRBD2 may supply D (5 bases each). V was clipped by 4 bases and J by 2 bases, with 12 bases between them. The germline V gene encodes CDR1 SGHRS and CDR2 YFSETQ. The CDR3 loop spans 14 amino acids. CDR3 amino acids: CASSQGTAQETQYF. The CDR3 DNA reads as TGCGCCAGCAGCCAAGGGACCGCGCAAGAGACCCAGTACTTC.

The chain has TRBV30 and TRBJ2-1; D possibly corresponds to TRBD1 (5 bases). Germline V gene lookup returns CDR1 GTSNPN and CDR2 SVGIG (reference sequence). V was cut by 3 bases and J by 7 bases, with 16 bases left in between. The length of the CDR3 is 14 residues. CDR3 amino acids: CAWSANIRGNEQFF. CDR3 DNA: TGTGCCTGGAGCGCTAACATAAGGGGAAATGAGCAGTTCTTC. The complete variable domain, with remaining parts taken from reference TRBV30 and TRBJ2-1, reads SQTIHQWPATLVQPVGSPLSLECTVEGTSNPNLYWYRQAAGRGLQLLFYSVGIGQISSEVPQNLSASRPQDRQFILSSKKLLLSDSGFYLCAWSANIRGNEQFFGPGTRLTVL.

The V call is TRBV19, the J call TRBJ1-1; no reliable D call. The CDR3 extends over 12 amino acids. Trimming pared 9 bases from V and 1 base from J, leaving 9 bases between. Germline V gene sequence: CDR1 LNHDA, CDR2 SQIVND (reference sequence). The CDR3: CARTGKNTEAFF. CDR3 in DNA: TGTGCCAGGACCGGGAAGAACACTGAAGCTTTCTTT.

The genes are TRBV27 and TRBJ2-3; the D gene is possibly TRBD2 (5 bases). CDR3 length: 15 amino acids. Between the trimmed V and J ends, which lost 5 bases and 2 bases, there was a span of 14 bases. CDR1 and CDR2 from the germline V gene are MNHEY and SMNVEV (reference sequence). In DNA form, the CDR3 reads TGTGCCAGCAGTCCGAAGGTTCTAGCCACAGATACGCAGTATTTT. This gives the protein CASSPKVLATDTQYF.

The chain carries TRBV18 and TRBJ1-1; 8 positions match TRBD1. V lost 6 bases and J lost 3; bases outside the gene matches: 3. The germline CDR1 and CDR2 sequences are KGHSH and LQKENI. The CDR3 is made up of 13 amino acids. This chain's CDR3 is CASSVDRDTEAFF. CDR3 in DNA: TGTGCCAGCTCGGTGGACAGGGACACTGAAGCTTTCTTT.

V gene TRBV6-1 combines with J gene TRBJ1-2; 11 positions match TRBD1. Germline-derived CDR1 and CDR2 are MNHNS and SASEGT. After removal of 4 bases from V and 6 bases from J, the junction contained 10 bases not matched to a gene. The CDR3 covers 16 residues. The CDR3 region is CASSAPLGQGANGYTF. The CDR3 DNA reads TGTGCCAGCAGTGCTCCTCTAGGACAGGGGGCAAATGGCTACACCTTC.

The chain employs TRBV6-1 and TRBJ1-5, with 7 nucleotides matching TRBD1. The CDR3 runs to 15 residues. J gave up 3 bases and V 10 bases, and 12 bases lay outside the gene matches. Germline V CDR1 and CDR2: MNHNS, SASEGT. The CDR3 DNA is TGTGCCACCGACAGTAGACAGGGAAACAATCAGCCCCAGCATTTT. Translated: CATDSRQGNNQPQHF.

This sequence joins TRBV4-2 and TRBJ2-3, with 10 bases identical to TRBD2. The length of the CDR3 is 17 residues. CDR1 is LGHNA and CDR2 is YNFKEQ in the germline V gene. V dropped 5 bases and J dropped 3; count of bases not matched to a gene: 11. The CDR3 is CASSSLMSGRGTDTQYF. CDR3 DNA sequence: TGTGCCAGCAGCTCCCTCATGAGCGGGAGGGGAACAGATACGCAGTATTTT.

The rearrangement uses TRBV6-5 and TRBJ1-2, with TRBD1 as a possible D gene (5 bases). This CDR3 is built from 14 residues. Germline V CDR1 and CDR2: MNHEY, SVGAGI. Between the trimmed V and J ends, which lost 1 base and 4 bases, there was a span of 10 bases. The CDR3 DNA reads TGTGCCAGCAGTTACTTCTCCGGGGCCTATGGCTACACCTTC. Its protein is CASSYFSGAYGYTF.

This clone was detected a few times. This rearrangement joins TRBV19 to TRBJ1-5, with D uncertain. The CDR3 has 12 residues. Trimming cost V 8 bases and J 0 bases, with 5 bases left between them. CDR1 and CDR2 (germline): LNHDA, SQIVND (reference sequence). The CDR3 DNA sequence: TGTGCCAGTGCAGGTAGCAATCAGCCCCAGCATTTT. Its translation: CASAGSNQPQHF.